One and the same sample provided the 13 T cell receptor beta chains below, sequenced in a study of blood T cells in healthy people across ages (dated by TCRdb to the mid-2010s). Library method: 5' RACE. The instrument given in TCRdb is Illumina HiSeq 2500. A second PCR of roughly 7 to 11 cycles was performed with a sample-barcoded 5' primer and a J-beta primer mix. In-frame beta chains were kept once TCRdb had trimmed the public reads at Q25 with fastp and called clones with MiXCR. Rows are unified per CDR3 protein, each entry keeping the most common DNA and genes. Here the sample has around 970,000 distinct CDR3 sequences; 51% occur a single time. The ten largest clones take up 20% to 25% of the sample. The material sequenced was blood. These receptors were obtained from a woman aged 55-70 years in good health.

The chain links TRBV27 to TRBJ1-2, with a weak D call TRBD1 (5 bases). Per germline, CDR1 MNHEY and CDR2 SMNVEV (reference sequence). The CDR3 consists of 17 residues. Between the trimmed V and J ends, which lost 5 bases and 4 bases, there was a span of 23 bases. The chain's CDR3 is CASSDPRFVRDGYGYTF. The DNA for the CDR3 is TGTGCCAGCAGTGATCCCAGGTTCGTCAGGGACGGCTATGGCTACACCTTC.

The gene calls are TRBV4-1 and TRBJ2-7; D is possibly TRBD2 (6 bases). This CDR3 has 17 residues. Trimming left V 0 bases short and J 1 base short, with 16 bases between. CDR1 and CDR2 from the germline V gene are MGHRA and YSYEKL. The CDR3 protein is CASSQDAGGEGSYEQYF. The CDR3 nucleotides read TGCGCCAGCAGCCAAGATGCGGGCGGGGAAGGGTCCTACGAGCAGTACTTC.

This rearrangement joins TRBV20-1 to TRBJ2-5; D gene ambiguous. This CDR3 comprises 11 residues. The V and J ends lost 6 bases and 5 bases respectively, with 10 bases between them. Germline CDR1 is DFQATT and CDR2 is SNEGSKA (reference sequence). The DNA of the CDR3 is TGCAGTGCGCGCCCCGCGGAGACCCAGTACTTC. Protein sequence: CSARPAETQYF.

This sequence joins TRBV20-1 and TRBJ2-1; D possibly matches TRBD1 or TRBD2 (6 bases each). CDR3 length: 15 residues. CDR1 and CDR2 (germline): DFQATT, SNEGSKA (reference sequence). Trimming took 6 bases from V and 0 from J, leaving 15 bases between them. CDR3: CSAPRGVSSYNEQFF. As DNA, the CDR3 is TGCAGTGCGCCAAGGGGGGTCAGCTCCTACAATGAGCAGTTCTTC.

This clonotype was observed a handful of times. CDR3 in DNA: TGTGCCAGCAGCCAAGGAGCGGGAGGGCCTCTCAGCGAGCAGTACTTC. Translation gives CASSQGAGGPLSEQYF. This chain connects TRBV4-2 to TRBJ2-7, with 10 positions matching TRBD2. The CDR3 spans 16 residues. Germline-derived CDR1 and CDR2 are LGHNA and YNFKEQ. Trimming removed 1 base from V and 6 bases from J; junction bases left unmatched: 9.

This chain uses TRBV10-3 with TRBJ1-5, with TRBD1 matching over 9 bases. The CDR3 loop spans 14 amino acids. Germline CDR1 ENHRY, CDR2 SYGVKD. The V and J ends lost 3 bases and 4 bases, in that order; junction bases with no gene match: 1. CDR3 sequence: CAISEGTGNQPQHF. The CDR3 DNA is TGTGCCATCAGTGAAGGGACAGGGAATCAGCCCCAGCATTTT.

The count of this clonotype is one. The rearrangement joins TRBV6-2 or TRBV6-3 to TRBJ1-1, with TRBD1 matching 8 bases. The V gene end was trimmed by 5 bases and the J gene end by 1 base; junction bases not matched to a gene: 12. The CDR3 contains 17 residues. CDR1 and CDR2 from the germline V gene are MNHEY and SVGEGT. DNA of the CDR3: TGTGCCAGCAGTACCCCGCGACAGGGGCGAAGGAACACTGAAGCTTTCTTT. Translation: CASSTPRQGRRNTEAFF.

As DNA, the CDR3 is TGTGCCAGCAGTGGGGGCGAGGGCAATCAGCCCCAGCATTTT. As protein: CASSGGEGNQPQHF. This chain connects TRBV2 to TRBJ1-5; maybe TRBD1 (5 bases). Trimming took off 4 bases at V and 2 bases at J, with 9 bases between the two ends. CDR3 length: 14 residues. Germline V gives CDR1 SNHLY, CDR2 FYNNEI.

The rearrangement joins TRBV6-6 to TRBJ2-1; D not resolved. The germline V gene has CDR1 MNHNY and CDR2 SVGAGI (reference sequence). CDR3 size: 12 residues. The V end lost 0 bases, the J end lost 12 bases, and 9 bases lay between the germline ends. CDR3 amino acids: CASSYSLSVQFF. The CDR3 DNA is TGTGCCAGCAGTTACTCGTTGAGTGTGCAGTTCTTC.

This clonotype was counted between two and nine times. The chain combines TRBV7-2 with TRBJ2-1; D not certain. Deletions cut 1 base from V and 3 bases from J, with 10 bases between. The CDR3 consists of 15 residues. CDR1 SGHTA and CDR2 FQGNSA come from the germline V gene. The CDR3 region has the DNA TGTGCCAGCAGCTTAGGGCAGGTGGACTACAATGAGCAGTTCTTC. Its translation: CASSLGQVDYNEQFF.

This clonotype showed up just a few times. The genes are TRBV4-2 and TRBJ2-3; D tentatively reads TRBD1 or TRBD2 (5 bases each). Per germline, CDR1 LGHNA and CDR2 YNFKEQ. This CDR3 contains 15 residues. V lost 0 bases and J 4 bases, leaving 11 bases between the germline ends. The CDR3 spells CASSQDGGVSDTQYF. In nucleotides, the CDR3 is TGTGCCAGCAGCCAAGATGGGGGAGTCTCAGATACGCAGTATTTT.

In its sample, this clonotype was seen many times. The CDR3 DNA is TGTGCCAGCAGCTTAGCCTTTGCGGGCACAGATACGCAGTATTTT. This codes for CASSLAFAGTDTQYF. The rearrangement links TRBV7-2 to TRBJ2-3; D remains unclear. Trimming took 0 bases from V and 1 from J, leaving 8 bases between them. The V gene's germline CDR1 is SGHTA and CDR2 FQGNSA. The CDR3 is 15 amino acids.

V usage is TRBV5-1 and J usage is TRBJ1-1; 7 bases match TRBD1. This CDR3 comprises 16 residues. With V trimmed by 4 bases and J by 1 base, 10 bases remained unmatched. Germline lookup yields CDR1 SGHRS and CDR2 YFSETQ. In DNA, the CDR3 is TGCGCCAGCAGCCGAACCGGACAGGATCAGAACACTGAAGCTTTCTTT. Translated, it gives CASSRTGQDQNTEAFF. The entire variable domain, with the rest obtained from reference TRBV5-1 and TRBJ1-1, is as follows: KAGVTQTPRYLIKTRGQQVTLSCSPISGHRSVSWYQQTPGQGLQFLFEYFSETQRNKGNFPGRFSGRQFSNSRSEMNVSTLELGDSALYLCASSRTGQDQNTEAFFGQGTRLTVV.